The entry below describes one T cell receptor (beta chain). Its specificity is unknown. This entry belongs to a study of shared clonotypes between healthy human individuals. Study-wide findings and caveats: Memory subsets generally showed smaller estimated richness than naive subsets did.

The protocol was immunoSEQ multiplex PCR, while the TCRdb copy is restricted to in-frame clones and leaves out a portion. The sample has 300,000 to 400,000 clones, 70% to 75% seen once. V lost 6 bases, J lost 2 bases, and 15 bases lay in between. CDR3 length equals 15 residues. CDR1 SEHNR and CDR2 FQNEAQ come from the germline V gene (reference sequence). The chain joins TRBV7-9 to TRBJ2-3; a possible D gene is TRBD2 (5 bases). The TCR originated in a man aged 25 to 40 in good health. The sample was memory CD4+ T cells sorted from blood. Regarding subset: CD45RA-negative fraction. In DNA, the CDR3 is TGTGCCAGCAGGCCACTAGGCAGGTCCACAGATACGCAGTATTTT. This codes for CASRPLGRSTDTQYF.